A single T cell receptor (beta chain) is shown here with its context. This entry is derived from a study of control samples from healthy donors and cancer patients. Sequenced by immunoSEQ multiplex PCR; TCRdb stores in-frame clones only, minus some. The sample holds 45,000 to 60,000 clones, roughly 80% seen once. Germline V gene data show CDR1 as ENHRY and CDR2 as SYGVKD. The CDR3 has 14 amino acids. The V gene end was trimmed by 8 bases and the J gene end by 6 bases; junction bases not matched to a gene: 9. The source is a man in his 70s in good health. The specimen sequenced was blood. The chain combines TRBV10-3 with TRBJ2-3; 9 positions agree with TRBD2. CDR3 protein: CAISSSGGPDTQYF. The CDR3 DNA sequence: TGTGCCATCTCGTCAAGCGGGGGGCCCGATACGCAGTATTTT.